Listed below are T cell receptor beta chains from one sample, sequenced in a study of cytomegalovirus exposure and HLA in healthy donors. Here immunoSEQ multiplex PCR was the method, and the copy in TCRdb shows in-frame clones only, minus some. This table holds 150,000 to 200,000 clones. Sequencing was carried out using PBMCs. Receptors were obtained from a woman aged 18-35 years in good health and CMV-seropositive. CDR3s include the opening cysteine and the closing phenylalanine or tryptophan. Each record gives: V gene, D gene, J gene, CDR3 length, CDR3 DNA, CDR3 protein. A D gene is named only where the DNA matches it firmly.

TRBV7-2,.,TRBJ2-1,16,TGTGCCAGCAGCTCGCCCCTAGGACTGGTTTACAATGAGCAGTTCTTC,CASSSPLGLVYNEQFF
TRBV2,TRBD1,TRBJ1-3,15,TGTGCCAGCAGTGTCGGGACAGCCTTACAAAACACCATATATTTT,CASSVGTALQNTIYF
TRBV21-1,.,TRBJ1-5,13,TGTGCCAGCAGCTTACAGGGGCATCAGCCCCAGCATTTT,CASSLQGHQPQHF
TRBV4-1,.,TRBJ2-3,17,TGCGCCAGCAGCCAAGAGCTTTATGTAAGGGGATCAGATACGCAGTATTTT,CASSQELYVRGSDTQYF
TRBV5-4,TRBD2,TRBJ2-1,15,TGTGCCAGCAGCCCTAGCGGGAGCTCCTACAATGAGCAGTTCTTC,CASSPSGSSYNEQFF
TRBV7-9,.,TRBJ2-5,15,TGTGCCAGCAGCTTAGATTCGATGGGGCGAGAGACCCAGTACTTC,CASSLDSMGRETQYF
TRBV2,.,TRBJ2-3,15,TGTGCCAGCAGTCCGAAGCTCACTAGGACAGATACGCAGTATTTT,CASSPKLTRTDTQYF
TRBV5-1,TRBD1,TRBJ1-2,15,TGCGCCAGCAGCTTGATGACAGGGGGCGAGGATGGCTACACCTTC,CASSLMTGGEDGYTF
TRBV30,.,TRBJ2-5,16,TGTGCCTGGAGTGTACGGGAGCTAGCGCCCCAAGAGACCCAGTACTTC,CAWSVRELAPQETQYF
TRBV4-2,TRBD2,TRBJ2-2,16,TGTGCCAGCAGCCAAGAAATAGCGGGGGGGTCCGGGGAGCTGTTTTTT,CASSQEIAGGSGELFF
TRBV6-1,TRBD2,TRBJ2-3,17,TGTGCCAGCAGTGAAACCCGGAGCGGGGGGCGCACAGATACGCAGTATTTT,CASSETRSGGRTDTQYF
TRBV6-5,.,TRBJ1-2,13,TGTGCCAGCAGTTACGTGGGCTACTATGGCTACACCTTC,CASSYVGYYGYTF
TRBV7-9,.,TRBJ2-1,15,TGTGCCAGCAGCTTCTTGACCGGACCGGCGGGTGAGCAGTTCTTC,CASSFLTGPAGEQFF
TRBV7-9,.,TRBJ2-7,14,TGTGCCAGCAGCCCCCCAATGCAGGGGTACGAGCAGTACTTC,CASSPPMQGYEQYF
TRBV5-1,.,TRBJ1-2,16,TGCGCCAGCAGCTTGTCTGCTGGGAGTGGGGTCTATGGCTACACCTTC,CASSLSAGSGVYGYTF
TRBV6-5,.,TRBJ2-2,12,TGTGCCAGCAAGGAGACGGTCGGGGAGCTGTTTTTT,CASKETVGELFF
TRBV28,.,TRBJ1-2,10,TGTGCCAGCAGGGGGGGTGGCTACACCTTC,CASRGGGYTF
TRBV5-1,TRBD1,TRBJ1-1,16,TGCGCCAGCAGCTTGGAGGGACAGGGGTTGTCCAGAGGGGCTTTCTTT,CASSLEGQGLSRGAFF
TRBV2,.,TRBJ2-5,11,TGTGCCAGCAGTGACCGGGAGACCCAGTACTTC,CASSDRETQYF
TRBV27,.,TRBJ1-3,17,TGTGCCAGCAGTTATCTTGTGGGGGGATTAGCAGGAAACACCATATATTTT,CASSYLVGGLAGNTIYF
TRBV7-2,.,TRBJ2-7,13,TGTGCCAGCAGCTTAGCCGAGCTCTACGAGCAGTACTTC,CASSLAELYEQYF
TRBV11-2,TRBD1,TRBJ2-7,15,TGTGCCAGCAGCTCGTCGGACAGGAGCTCCTACGAGCAGTACTTC,CASSSSDRSSYEQYF
TRBV5-1,TRBD1,TRBJ1-1,15,TGCGCCAGCAGCTTGGTGACAGGGAGGAACACTGAAGCTTTCTTT,CASSLVTGRNTEAFF
TRBV7-9,.,TRBJ1-4,16,TGTGCCAGCAGCTTAGGACAGTCCGCAACTAATGAAAAACTGTTTTTT,CASSLGQSATNEKLFF
TRBV25-1,.,TRBJ2-7,15,TGTGCCAGCAGTGCTGGCCCTGGGGGCACCTACGAGCAGTACTTC,CASSAGPGGTYEQYF
TRBV4-2,.,TRBJ1-3,15,TGTGCCAGCAGCCCCGACGGGTACTCTGGAAACACCATATATTTT,CASSPDGYSGNTIYF
TRBV5-1,TRBD2,TRBJ2-7,16,TGCGCCAGCAGCCCCGGAGGGACTAGCGGGAGCAGGGAGCAGTACTTC,CASSPGGTSGSREQYF
TRBV10-3,.,TRBJ1-1,14,TGTGCCATCAGTGATCGGAGGGTTGGAACTGAAGCTTTCTTT,CAISDRRVGTEAFF
TRBV6-6,.,TRBJ1-2,12,TGTGCCAGCATTGACAGAGACTATGGCTACACCTTC,CASIDRDYGYTF
TRBV30,TRBD1,TRBJ2-4,14,TGTGCCTGGAGTGTCGGTCAGGGGGCTGACATTCAGTACTTC,CAWSVGQGADIQYF
TRBV15,.,TRBJ1-5,14,TGTGCCACCAGCGTCGGGATAGGAGATCAGCCCCAGCATTTT,CATSVGIGDQPQHF
TRBV29-1,.,TRBJ2-1,15,TGCAGCGTTGAATCTCCGGGAAGCTCCTACAATGAGCAGTTCTTC,CSVESPGSSYNEQFF
TRBV6-5,TRBD1,TRBJ1-1,14,TGTGCCAGCAGTCCCGGGACAGGTCACACTGAAGCTTTCTTT,CASSPGTGHTEAFF
TRBV19,.,TRBJ1-2,14,TGTGCCAGTAGTATTGGGGGCGCGGACTATGGCTACACCTTC,CASSIGGADYGYTF
TRBV5-4,.,TRBJ1-2,14,TGTGCCAGCAGCTTGGATCAGGGGAACTATGGCTACACCTTC,CASSLDQGNYGYTF
TRBV7-2,.,TRBJ2-3,13,TGTGCCAGCAGTTTAGATGGGGAGGATACGCAGTATTTT,CASSLDGEDTQYF